A single TCR beta chain is shown here with its context. The antigen it recognizes is unknown. No qualities accompany the bases; no much larger clone lies one base away. The sample originates from a study of shared clonotypes between healthy human individuals (dated by TCRdb to between 2020 and 2021). At the level of the whole study: The cohort included a few men and a couple of women between 18 and 49 years of age. Per donor, leukapheresis produced somewhere between about 0.9 and 10 billion PBMCs. Per donor, three plates each were used for CD4 naive and CD4 memory, two for CD8 naive, and one for CD8 memory. To increase sequencing depth and limit assay-specific biases, TCR repertoire library preparation and sequencing were carried out by different laboratories using diverse techniques. The study deeply sequenced blood TCR repertoires of about 5 healthy adults to estimate repertoire size and the extent of clonotype sharing between individuals. The research as a whole found: Based on pairwise subsampling, the degree of clonotype sharing among donors was expected to be affected by sequencing depth. The genetic and exposure-history diversity represented was limited by the small number of donors. Naive subsets generally had larger estimated clonotype richness than memory subsets. Only blood was sampled, and tissue TCR repertoires likely differ from those in blood. Higher generation probabilities were observed for clonotypes shared by all four sorted-subset donors than for non-shared clonotypes. Roughly 5.2% of naive CD4, around 4% of naive CD8, roughly 2.4% of memory CD4, and approximately 0.4% of memory CD8 clonotypes were shared across a few donors. Even with the large sequencing depth, rarefaction of the sorted-subset datasets indicated that sequencing was incomplete.

CDR1 and CDR2 are drawn from the germline V gene: SGHAT, FQNNGV. V was cut back by 3 bases and J by 7 bases, leaving a gap of 13 bases between them. The CDR3 measures 13 amino acids from cysteine to phenylalanine. Only CDR3 DNA remains: 39 bases, in frame from the first base. Using the deep immunoSEQ assay, TCR CDR3 regions were amplified from genomic DNA by multiplex PCR. Extracted genomic DNA from each cell subset was distributed evenly across all wells of several immunoSEQ 96-well plates, and each plate was treated as a replicate. Each replicate PCR for sorted subsets received roughly 0.2 ug genomic DNA, equal to about 29,000 T cell genomes. The purified libraries were quantified using a Qubit 3.0 fluorometer, sized with a Bioanalyzer 2100, and then quantified again using the KAPA Library Quantification kit. Every immunoSEQ 96-well plate was sequenced on a dedicated single-read 150-cycle Illumina NextSeq 550 flow cell. As for the original processing: Because the immunoSEQ output included only junctional sequences and no quality scores, the filtering could not be the same as the filtering used for full-length reads. Sequences were annotated with PyIR, a Python wrapper for IgBLAST v1.9, and V/J genes and CDR3 were assigned using IMGT germline references. Reads with weak V/J assignments (E-value above 1e-6), missing CDR3, stop codons, out-of-frame junctions, or ambiguous translated residues were removed. V3J clonotypes were defined as sequences sharing the same inferred V gene, J gene, and CDR3 amino acid sequence. To compute the percentage overlap between repertoires, the number of shared unique clonotypes was divided by the size of the smaller repertoire. Three approaches were used to assess repertoire richness: RTK rarefaction, the Chao1 estimator, and Recon v2.1 estimates of unobserved clonotypes. Generation probabilities for all TCRbeta clonotypes obtained by the gDNA method from a handful of donors were computed using OLGA. TCRdb provides this immuneACCESS table in a form limited to in-frame rearrangements. Some clones are lacking; in checked studies, under half of them reflect an unresolved V gene, and why the rest are absent is not known. The D gene and trimming were derived from the DNA, and the V and J assignments and clone size from that table. This sample lists 2 million to 2.5 million clones; 90% to 95% were detected once. The ten largest clones represent 0.35% to 0.5% of the sample.

Healthy HIV-negative adults with no recently reported acute infections or vaccinations were included as donors. Every donor was a Caucasian adult living in Nashville, Tennessee, USA. CD4+ T cells were enriched through magnetic negative selection, after which naive cells were positively selected on CD45RA and the remaining negative fraction served as the memory subset. Blood was obtained by leukapheresis, after which PBMCs were separated by Ficoll-Histopaque density gradient centrifugation and cryopreserved in liquid nitrogen vapor phase. Purity and quantity of every magnetically sorted T cell population were checked by analytical flow cytometry. Genomic DNA was isolated from each sorted fraction and quantified by UV absorbance on a Nanodrop 2000c.

The sequence is built from TRBV11-2 and TRBJ2-7; no D gene is confidently identified. This sequence originates from a man younger than 30 in good health. Some clones in this sample may be carry-over from other donors' samples. Sequencing was carried out using naive CD4+ T cells from PBMCs. The cell subset or site label corresponds to: CD45RA+ positively selected. Here the CDR3 is given as CASSLTRLGEQYF. In nucleotides, the sequence is TGTGCCAGCAGCTTGACCCGGTTGGGGGAGCAGTACTTC.